The rows below give T cell receptor beta chains drawn from one sample of a study of cytomegalovirus exposure and HLA in healthy donors. TCRdb's copy holds only in-frame clones and misses some; the assay was immunoSEQ multiplex PCR. In total, the table holds about 200,000 clones. The source material was PBMCs. The receptor set was obtained from a man younger than 45 in good health and CMV-seronegative. CDR3s include the opening cysteine and the closing phenylalanine or tryptophan. D genes are given only for firm matches.

J gene: TRBJ2-3; D gene: -; V gene: TRBV9; CDR3 protein: CASSPKARFTDTQYF; CDR3 DNA: TGTGCCAGCAGCCCGAAGGCGCGGTTCACAGATACGCAGTATTTT
J gene: TRBJ2-7; D gene: -; V gene: TRBV6-5; CDR3 protein: CASSFPGTAEQYF; CDR3 DNA: TGTGCCAGCAGTTTCCCCGGGACTGCCGAGCAGTACTTC
J gene: TRBJ2-1; D gene: -; V gene: TRBV10-1; CDR3 protein: CASSEVSAYNEQFF; CDR3 DNA: TGCGCCAGCAGTGAGGTATCAGCCTACAATGAGCAGTTCTTC
J gene: TRBJ2-3; D gene: TRBD2; V gene: TRBV4-3; CDR3 protein: CASSQGGRIQRGATDTQYF; CDR3 DNA: TGCGCCAGCAGCCAAGGTGGTAGGATCCAGCGGGGGGCCACAGATACGCAGTATTTT
J gene: TRBJ1-2; D gene: TRBD1; V gene: TRBV6-1; CDR3 protein: CASSEGTGVYGYTF; CDR3 DNA: TGTGCCAGCAGTGAAGGCACAGGGGTCTATGGCTACACCTTC
J gene: TRBJ1-2; D gene: -; V gene: TRBV5-1; CDR3 protein: CASSSPRDGYTF; CDR3 DNA: TGCGCCAGCAGCTCCCCGCGCGATGGCTACACCTTC
J gene: TRBJ1-1; D gene: -; V gene: TRBV18; CDR3 protein: CASSQTPLGVNTEAFF; CDR3 DNA: TGTGCCAGCTCACAAACGCCTCTAGGGGTGAACACTGAAGCTTTCTTT
J gene: TRBJ2-7; D gene: -; V gene: TRBV27; CDR3 protein: CASSLTGISYEQYF; CDR3 DNA: TGTGCCAGCAGTTTAACAGGGATCTCCTACGAGCAGTACTTC
J gene: TRBJ2-7; D gene: -; V gene: TRBV9; CDR3 protein: CASSALLGASYEQYF; CDR3 DNA: TGTGCCAGCAGCGCCCTTCTGGGGGCATCCTACGAGCAGTACTTC
J gene: TRBJ1-5; D gene: -; V gene: TRBV14; CDR3 protein: CASSLGANQPQHF; CDR3 DNA: TGTGCCAGCAGCCTGGGAGCCAATCAGCCCCAGCATTTT
J gene: TRBJ1-1; D gene: -; V gene: TRBV30; CDR3 protein: CAWNVGLLGTEAFF; CDR3 DNA: TGTGCCTGGAATGTGGGACTCCTGGGCACTGAAGCTTTCTTT
J gene: TRBJ1-5; D gene: -; V gene: TRBV15; CDR3 protein: CATSSNSNQPQHF; CDR3 DNA: TGTGCCACCAGCAGCAATAGCAATCAGCCCCAGCATTTT
J gene: TRBJ2-1; D gene: -; V gene: TRBV5-1; CDR3 protein: CASRTEDGSVYNEQFF; CDR3 DNA: TGCGCCAGCAGAACGGAAGACGGGAGTGTTTACAATGAGCAGTTCTTC
J gene: TRBJ1-3; D gene: -; V gene: TRBV7-8; CDR3 protein: CASSLAPSSGNTIYF; CDR3 DNA: TGTGCCAGCAGCTTAGCCCCCAGCTCTGGAAACACCATATATTTT
J gene: TRBJ1-1; D gene: -; V gene: TRBV6-5; CDR3 protein: CASSSDRTTEAFF; CDR3 DNA: TGTGCCAGCAGTTCAGACAGGACTACTGAAGCTTTCTTT
J gene: TRBJ1-1; D gene: -; V gene: TRBV19; CDR3 protein: CASSPYSSGLIKAFF; CDR3 DNA: TGTGCCAGTAGTCCATACTCCTCCGGACTGATAAAAGCTTTCTTT
J gene: TRBJ2-3; D gene: -; V gene: TRBV7-8; CDR3 protein: CASSSLSVREADTQYF; CDR3 DNA: TGTGCCAGCAGCTCGTTATCTGTCAGGGAGGCAGATACGCAGTATTTT
J gene: TRBJ2-1; D gene: TRBD2; V gene: TRBV29-1; CDR3 protein: CSVVGGTYNEQFF; CDR3 DNA: TGCAGCGTTGTCGGGGGGACTTACAATGAGCAGTTCTTC
J gene: TRBJ2-3; D gene: TRBD2; V gene: TRBV7-2; CDR3 protein: CASSTGTSGSTQYF; CDR3 DNA: TGTGCCAGCAGCACCGGGACTAGCGGGAGCACGCAGTATTTT
J gene: TRBJ1-2; D gene: TRBD1; V gene: TRBV28; CDR3 protein: CASSTSGTGWNYGYTF; CDR3 DNA: TGTGCCAGCAGTACTTCCGGGACAGGGTGGAACTATGGCTACACCTTC
J gene: TRBJ1-1; D gene: -; V gene: TRBV4-2; CDR3 protein: CATDGGWNTEAFF; CDR3 DNA: TGTGCCACCGACGGGGGTTGGAACACTGAAGCTTTCTTT
J gene: TRBJ2-2; D gene: TRBD1; V gene: TRBV27; CDR3 protein: CASSGYLGQGPGELFF; CDR3 DNA: TGTGCCAGCAGTGGGTATCTAGGACAGGGTCCCGGGGAGCTGTTTTTT
J gene: TRBJ2-5; D gene: TRBD2; V gene: TRBV19; CDR3 protein: CASSIIRTSGRGQETQYF; CDR3 DNA: TGTGCCAGTAGTATAATCCGGACTAGCGGGAGAGGTCAAGAGACCCAGTACTTC
J gene: TRBJ1-2; D gene: -; V gene: TRBV9; CDR3 protein: CASSVGSGDGYGYTF; CDR3 DNA: TGTGCCAGCAGCGTAGGAAGCGGGGACGGGTATGGCTACACCTTC
J gene: TRBJ1-2; D gene: -; V gene: TRBV2; CDR3 protein: CASSVEDGGYTF; CDR3 DNA: TGTGCCAGCAGTGTCGAGGATGGTGGCTACACCTTC
J gene: TRBJ1-1; D gene: TRBD1; V gene: TRBV5-1; CDR3 protein: CASSFAGGVGMNTEAFF; CDR3 DNA: TGCGCCAGCAGCTTTGCAGGGGGAGTGGGCATGAACACTGAAGCTTTCTTT
J gene: TRBJ2-2; D gene: TRBD2; V gene: TRBV4-1; CDR3 protein: CASSPRGGSGELFF; CDR3 DNA: TGCGCCAGCAGCCCCCGGGGGGGGTCCGGGGAGCTGTTTTTT
J gene: TRBJ2-1; D gene: TRBD2; V gene: TRBV13; CDR3 protein: CASSFWGGIYNEQFF; CDR3 DNA: TGTGCCAGCAGCTTCTGGGGGGGGATCTACAATGAGCAGTTCTTC
J gene: TRBJ1-4; D gene: -; V gene: TRBV10-3; CDR3 protein: CATSGTEGEKLFF; CDR3 DNA: TGTGCCACCAGTGGGACGGAGGGTGAAAAACTGTTTTTT
J gene: TRBJ1-4; D gene: -; V gene: TRBV28; CDR3 protein: CASQVGTFEKLFF; CDR3 DNA: TGTGCCAGCCAGGTCGGAACCTTTGAAAAACTGTTTTTT
J gene: TRBJ2-1; D gene: TRBD2; V gene: TRBV19; CDR3 protein: CASSILGTSGTNEQFF; CDR3 DNA: TGTGCCAGTAGTATATTAGGGACTAGCGGGACGAATGAGCAGTTCTTC
J gene: TRBJ1-1; D gene: -; V gene: TRBV20-1; CDR3 protein: CSAPDLTEAFF; CDR3 DNA: TGCAGTGCCCCGGACTTGACTGAAGCTTTCTTT
J gene: TRBJ1-5; D gene: -; V gene: TRBV2; CDR3 protein: CASSKEAGLNQPQHF; CDR3 DNA: TGTGCCAGCAGTAAGGAGGCAGGCCTAAATCAGCCCCAGCATTTT
J gene: TRBJ2-3; D gene: -; V gene: TRBV5-4; CDR3 protein: CASSSIGSTDTQYF; CDR3 DNA: TGTGCCAGCAGCTCGATCGGGAGCACAGATACGCAGTATTTT
J gene: TRBJ2-3; D gene: -; V gene: TRBV10-1; CDR3 protein: CASSEGLISTDTQYF; CDR3 DNA: TGCGCCAGCAGTGAGGGACTCATCAGCACAGATACGCAGTATTTT
J gene: TRBJ1-1; D gene: -; V gene: TRBV19; CDR3 protein: CASSAGLRNTEAFF; CDR3 DNA: TGTGCCAGTAGTGCGGGACTTAGGAACACTGAAGCTTTCTTT
J gene: TRBJ1-2; D gene: TRBD1; V gene: TRBV7-8; CDR3 protein: CASSLTGKGYGYTF; CDR3 DNA: TGTGCCAGCAGTCTGACAGGGAAGGGCTATGGCTACACCTTC
J gene: TRBJ2-7; D gene: TRBD2; V gene: TRBV7-2; CDR3 protein: CASSSRAGLYYEQYF; CDR3 DNA: TGTGCCAGCAGCTCCCGGGCGGGACTATATTACGAGCAGTACTTC
J gene: TRBJ1-2; D gene: -; V gene: TRBV5-5; CDR3 protein: CASSLWGPNYGYTF; CDR3 DNA: TGTGCCAGCAGCTTGTGGGGGCCTAACTATGGCTACACCTTC
J gene: TRBJ1-4; D gene: -; V gene: TRBV7-9; CDR3 protein: CASSHNGANEKLFF; CDR3 DNA: TGTGCCAGCAGCCACAACGGGGCTAATGAAAAACTGTTTTTT
J gene: TRBJ2-7; D gene: -; V gene: TRBV11-2; CDR3 protein: CASRSLVSAEQYF; CDR3 DNA: TGTGCCAGCAGGTCTCTAGTATCCGCCGAGCAGTACTTC
J gene: TRBJ2-7; D gene: -; V gene: TRBV5-6; CDR3 protein: CASSLRGHSYEQYF; CDR3 DNA: TGTGCCAGCAGCTTGAGGGGACACTCCTACGAGCAGTACTTC
J gene: TRBJ1-1; D gene: -; V gene: TRBV6-6; CDR3 protein: CASTHPGRGENAEAFF; CDR3 DNA: TGTGCCAGCACTCACCCGGGGCGGGGGGAGAACGCTGAAGCTTTCTTT
J gene: TRBJ2-7; D gene: -; V gene: TRBV2; CDR3 protein: CASSKGLHEQYF; CDR3 DNA: TGTGCCAGCAGTAAAGGACTGCACGAGCAGTACTTC
J gene: TRBJ2-5; D gene: -; V gene: TRBV10-3; CDR3 protein: CAISTGQMRETQYF; CDR3 DNA: TGTGCCATCAGTACGGGTCAAATGAGGGAGACCCAGTACTTC
J gene: TRBJ1-4; D gene: -; V gene: TRBV9; CDR3 protein: CASSAQAGPLEKLFF; CDR3 DNA: TGTGCCAGCAGCGCGCAGGCGGGTCCTCTTGAAAAACTGTTTTTT